The 23 T cell receptor beta chains given below trace back to one sample, sequenced in a study of T cells after yellow fever vaccination. MiXCR, run by TCRdb on the 5' RACE reads, gives a single entry per CDR3 protein. The sample has about 430,000 distinct CDR3 sequences, about 19% seen once. Specimen: PBMCs, collected before the yellow fever booster vaccination. Source of these receptors: a man between 18 and 35 years old who received the YFV17D yellow fever vaccine.

This clonotype was seen more than once but under ten times. This sequence joins TRBV12-3 or TRBV12-4 and TRBJ2-5, with 8 bases lining up with TRBD1. This CDR3 has 14 amino acids. Losses at the gene ends were 3 bases for V and 4 bases for J; bases not matched to a gene: 4. This CDR3 reads CASSFRGQRETQYF. CDR3 nucleotide sequence: TGTGCCAGCAGTTTCAGGGGGCAGAGAGAGACCCAGTACTTC.

There are many counts of this clonotype. V and J are TRBV5-1 and TRBJ1-4; 7 bases are shared with TRBD1. CDR1 and CDR2 from the germline V gene are SGHRS and YFSETQ. The length of the CDR3 is 14 residues. V trimming: 5 bases; J trimming: 5 bases; junction bases outside the gene matches: 6. The DNA for the CDR3 is TGCGCCAGCAGACCGGGACAGTTAAATGAAAAACTGTTTTTT. Translating gives CASRPGQLNEKLFF. The full variable domain, in which reference TRBV5-1 and TRBJ1-4 provide the parts outside the CDR3, is KAGVTQTPRYLIKTRGQQVTLSCSPISGHRSVSWYQQTPGQGLQFLFEYFSETQRNKGNFPGRFSGRQFSNSRSEMNVSTLELGDSALYLCASRPGQLNEKLFFGSGTQLSVL.

The V gene is TRBV4-1, the J gene TRBJ1-2, with a possible D match to TRBD1 (6 bases). Germline V gene data show CDR1 as MGHRA and CDR2 as YSYEKL. V was pared by 1 base and J by 4 bases, with 13 bases between. This CDR3 contains 15 residues. The CDR3 sequence: CASSQVYRELYGYTF. The CDR3 nucleotides read TGCGCCAGCAGCCAAGTCTACAGGGAACTCTATGGCTACACCTTC.

This clonotype was picked up a small number of times. The chain joins TRBV4-1 to TRBJ2-5; 8 bases match TRBD1. V gave up 4 bases and J gave up 5 bases; unmatched junction bases: 6. Germline CDR1 reads MGHRA; CDR2 reads YSYEKL. The length of the CDR3 is 14 residues. The CDR3 reads CASSPSTGVETQYF. Written as DNA, the CDR3 is TGCGCCAGCAGCCCATCGACAGGGGTCGAGACCCAGTACTTC.

The genes are TRBV6-1 and TRBJ2-3; D is uncertain. Germline values: CDR1 MNHNS, CDR2 SASEGT. The CDR3 covers 16 residues. Trimming took off 3 bases at V and 6 bases at J, with 19 bases between the two ends. The CDR3 here is CASSDQPAGIHDTQYF. CDR3 bases: TGTGCCAGCAGTGACCAGCCCGCAGGTATCCACGATACGCAGTATTTT.

CDR3 residues: CASRRGGRFSMNTEAFF. The CDR3 region has the DNA TGTGCCAGCCGGCGCGGGGGACGCTTTTCCATGAACACTGAAGCTTTCTTT. J is TRBJ1-1 and V is TRBV7-2; maybe TRBD1 (5 bases). The CDR3 has 17 amino acids. Trimming took off 8 bases at V and 0 bases at J, with 22 bases between the two ends. Germline V gene lookup returns CDR1 SGHTA and CDR2 FQGNSA.

This clonotype was seen only a few times. The chain is built from TRBV7-6 and TRBJ2-1; the D gene is possibly TRBD2 (6 bases). The germline V gene encodes CDR1 SGHVS and CDR2 FNYEAQ. The CDR3 consists of 12 residues. V lost 5 bases and J lost 8, with 10 bases in between. The CDR3 sequence: CASSRLGDEQFF. The CDR3 nucleotides read TGTGCCAGCAGCCGACTAGGAGATGAGCAGTTCTTC.

This clonotype appeared a few times. The V gene is TRBV4-3, the J gene TRBJ2-3; D uncertain. Germline CDR1 is LGHNA and CDR2 is YSLEER. V lost 0 bases to trimming and J lost 2 bases, with 15 bases between them. There are 17 residues in the CDR3. CDR3: CASSQDETGLHTDTQYF. CDR3 nucleotides: TGCGCCAGCAGCCAAGACGAGACGGGCTTACACACAGATACGCAGTATTTT.

V usage is TRBV20-1 and J usage is TRBJ2-4, with TRBD1 matching 7 bases. Losses at the gene ends were 6 bases for V and 1 base for J; bases not matched to a gene: 6. There are 14 residues in the CDR3. Germline-derived CDR1 and CDR2 are DFQATT and SNEGSKA (reference sequence). CDR3 region: CSANKQGAKNIQYF. The DNA for the CDR3 is TGCAGTGCCAACAAACAGGGGGCCAAAAACATTCAGTACTTC.

The V and J genes are TRBV5-1 and TRBJ1-4; D might be TRBD1 (5 bases). The germline V and J ends were trimmed by 1 base and 0 bases, with 10 bases remaining between them. This CDR3 region has 16 residues. The germline V gene encodes CDR1 SGHRS and CDR2 YFSETQ. The CDR3 loop is CASSLSTDATNEKLFF. CDR3 coding DNA: TGCGCCAGCAGCTTGTCGACAGATGCAACTAATGAAAAACTGTTTTTT.

This clonotype was detected ten times or more. The chain carries TRBV11-1 and TRBJ1-6; 10 bases are shared with TRBD1. The germline V gene encodes CDR1 SGHAT and CDR2 FQDESV (reference sequence). The length of the CDR3 is 14 residues. Unmatched junction bases numbered 3, after V lost 3 bases and J lost 10 bases. The CDR3 DNA reads as TGTGCCAGCAGCTTCGGACAGGGGGAATCACCCCTCCACTTT. Its translation is CASSFGQGESPLHF.

V usage is TRBV12-3 or TRBV12-4 and J usage is TRBJ2-5; D tentatively fits TRBD1 or TRBD2 (6 bases each). The CDR3 is 16 residues long. The V end lost 4 bases, the J end lost 5 bases, and 20 bases lay between the germline ends. CDR3 nucleotide sequence: TGTGCCAGCAGTTCTACCTCAGGGGAGGCATGGGAGACCCAGTACTTC. Translated: CASSSTSGEAWETQYF.

This chain uses TRBV20-1 with TRBJ2-5, with D perhaps being TRBD1 or TRBD2 (5 bases each). The CDR3 consists of 13 residues. V lost 0 bases, J lost 5 bases, and 10 bases lay in between. Germline V gene sequence: CDR1 DFQATT, CDR2 SNEGSKA (reference sequence). In nucleotides, the CDR3 is TGCAGTGCTAGAGATTCGGGGCGGGAGACCCAGTACTTC. This gives the protein CSARDSGRETQYF.

The CDR3 nucleotides are TGCGCCAGCAGCGCACCGCCGAGAGACGAGCAGTACTTC. Its translation is CASSAPPRDEQYF. J is TRBJ2-7 and V is TRBV5-1, with unresolved D. With 4 bases removed from V and 5 bases from J, the gap between germline ends came to 13 bases. CDR1 and CDR2 from the germline V gene are SGHRS and YFSETQ. This CDR3 comprises 13 residues.

This clonotype was seen a few times. The chain couples TRBV18 to TRBJ2-2; 7 bases map to TRBD1. Germline trimming cut 3 bases from V and 3 bases from J; bases unmatched to any gene: 7. CDR1 is KGHSH and CDR2 is LQKENI in the germline V gene. This CDR3 region has 16 residues. CDR3 protein: CASSPPNRGDTGELFF. The CDR3 DNA is TGTGCCAGCTCACCGCCTAACAGGGGTGACACCGGGGAGCTGTTTTTT.

This clonotype was detected only a few times. This chain joins TRBV28 and TRBJ2-7; 9 nucleotides line up with TRBD1. This CDR3 contains 15 residues. The germline V gene has CDR1 MDHEN and CDR2 SYDVKM. V lost 7 bases, J lost 0 bases, and 7 bases stayed unmatched. CDR3 protein: CASNAGTGSSYEQYV. The DNA of the CDR3 is TGTGCCAGCAACGCCGGGACAGGGAGCTCCTACGAGCAGTACGTC.

The chain employs TRBV10-3 and TRBJ2-7, with 8 bases fitting TRBD2. Germline V gene sequence: CDR1 ENHRY, CDR2 SYGVKD. Germline trimming cut 10 bases from V and 0 bases from J; bases unmatched to any gene: 5. The CDR3 sequence is 13 residues long. The CDR3 coding sequence is TGTGCCAGCAGCGCGGGGGGCTCCTACGAGCAGTACTTC. This encodes CASSAGGSYEQYF.

This rearrangement joins TRBV27 to TRBJ2-3; TRBD2 matches at 9 bases. Germline trimming cut 10 bases from V and 2 bases from J; bases unmatched to any gene: 13. CDR1 and CDR2 (germline): MNHEY, SMNVEV (reference sequence). The CDR3 is 16 amino acids. This CDR3 is CATASGGPIITDTQYF. CDR3 nucleotide sequence: TGTGCCACCGCGAGCGGGGGGCCTATTATCACAGATACGCAGTATTTT.

The V and J genes are TRBV20-1 and TRBJ2-1, with a tentative D call TRBD1 (7 bases). Germline CDR1 and CDR2: DFQATT and SNEGSKA (reference sequence). Deletions cut 7 bases from V and 5 bases from J, with 12 bases between. CDR3 length: 12 amino acids. The chain's CDR3 is CSGQGGHNEQFF. DNA of the CDR3: TGCAGTGGGCAGGGGGGACACAATGAGCAGTTCTTC.

This chain connects TRBV10-3 to TRBJ1-1, with TRBD1 identical over 8 bases. Trimming at V came to 6 bases and at J to 4 bases, leaving 10 bases not matched to a gene. Germline assignment: CDR1 ENHRY and CDR2 SYGVKD. The CDR3 has 15 amino acids. The CDR3 DNA reads as TGTGCCATCAGCGGAAACAGGGGGGAACTCACTGAAGCTTTCTTT. Amino acid sequence: CAISGNRGELTEAFF.

The chain employs TRBV4-1 and TRBJ1-1; unclear D gene. Germline V gives CDR1 MGHRA, CDR2 YSYEKL. V lost 6 bases, J lost 1 base, and 15 bases lay in between. The CDR3 is 15 residues long. In DNA, the CDR3 is TGCGCCAGCAGTCAGCCAGGAGGACCGAACACTGAAGCTTTCTTT. Translation: CASSQPGGPNTEAFF.

This chain uses TRBV4-3 with TRBJ2-5; 9 bases map to TRBD2. The CDR3 covers 16 residues. The trim removed 1 base at V and 4 bases at J, leaving 7 bases unmatched. CDR1 is LGHNA and CDR2 is YSLEER in the germline V gene. The CDR3 loop reads CASSQVASGDTETQYF. CDR3 DNA: TGCGCCAGCAGCCAAGTGGCTAGCGGGGATACAGAGACCCAGTACTTC.

This clonotype has more than one count but fewer than ten. V gene TRBV11-2 combines with J gene TRBJ2-7, with D perhaps TRBD1 (6 bases). Trimming shortened V by 5 bases and J by 3 bases, and 20 bases separated the two germline ends. In germline, CDR1 is SGHAT, CDR2 FQNNGV. The CDR3 has 16 amino acids. CDR3: CASSGTLGTPDYEQYF. CDR3 DNA sequence: TGTGCCAGCAGCGGAACCCTCGGGACACCTGACTACGAGCAGTACTTC.